This record looks at one T cell receptor (beta chain) sequence and its context. Antigen specificity is unknown. The data originate from a study of T cells after yellow fever vaccination. A universal primer site and UMIs were added as TCR cDNA was made by 5'RACE template switching. TCRdb independently ran MiXCR on the 5' RACE reads; one entry per CDR3 protein. Among approximately 300,000 distinct CDR3 sequences, 8.7% were seen once, and the ten largest hold 15% to 20%. From germline, CDR1 is DFQATT and CDR2 SNEGSKA (reference sequence). V lost 6 bases, J lost 6 bases, and 18 bases lay in between. The CDR3 is 15 residues long. Whole-study findings and limits: Clonotypes found in both CD4 and CD8 compartments made up a small share. Most clones from primary vaccination resurfaced after the booster (around 95% CD4, more than 75% CD8).

Sequencing was performed on PBMCs, taken on the day of the first yellow fever vaccination. This chain links TRBV20-1 with TRBJ1-6, with D possibly matching TRBD1 (5 bases). The receptor comes from a man aged 18 to 30 who received the YFV17D yellow fever vaccine. The CDR3: CSARPFDSANSPLHF. The DNA for the CDR3 is TGCAGTGCACGACCCTTTGACAGCGCTAATTCACCCCTCCACTTT.